Presented here are 30 T cell receptor beta chains from one specimen sequenced in a study of cytomegalovirus exposure and HLA in healthy donors. 13 Jbeta primers and 60 Vbeta primers were used for the PCR. The protocol was immunoSEQ multiplex PCR, while the TCRdb copy is restricted to in-frame clones and leaves out a portion. The table has 120,000 or so clones, around 81% seen once. The specimen sequenced was PBMCs. These receptors were collected from a female donor in good health and CMV-seronegative.

In this sample, this clone turned up a few times. The chain recombines TRBV4-1 with TRBJ2-2; 13 nucleotides agree with TRBD2. Germline V CDR1 and CDR2: MGHRA, YSYEKL. Trimming took 3 bases from V and 5 from J; bases not matched to a gene: 6. CDR3 length: 17 residues. DNA for the CDR3: TGCGCCAGCAGCCAGTTACTAGCGGGGGGGCAAACCGGGGAGCTGTTTTTT. It specifies CASSQLLAGGQTGELFF.

This sequence joins TRBV5-5 and TRBJ1-2; possibly TRBD1 for D (5 bases). This CDR3 region has 14 residues. Germline V lookup: CDR1 SGHKS, CDR2 YYEKEE (reference sequence). Trimming removed 4 bases from V and 5 bases from J, with 15 bases in between. The CDR3, as DNA: TGTGCCAGCAGCCCGGTGTTCCGACAGTATGGCTACACCTTC. Amino acid sequence: CASSPVFRQYGYTF.

V and J are TRBV18 and TRBJ1-2; 9 nucleotides match TRBD1. From germline, CDR1 is KGHSH and CDR2 LQKENI. Losses at the gene ends were 6 bases for V and 2 bases for J; bases not matched to a gene: 10. The CDR3 runs to 16 residues. In DNA, the CDR3 is TGTGCCAGCTCGACCACTGCCGGGACAGGGAACTATGGCTACACCTTC. Translating gives CASSTTAGTGNYGYTF.

This rearrangement joins TRBV10-1 to TRBJ2-3; possibly TRBD2 for D (6 bases). There are 13 residues in the CDR3. Trimming pared 8 bases from V and 0 bases from J, leaving 9 bases between. Germline V gene data show CDR1 as WNHNN and CDR2 as SYGVQD (reference sequence). The CDR3: CASGGGSTDTQYF. CDR3 in DNA: TGCGCCAGCGGCGGAGGGAGCACAGATACGCAGTATTTT.

V gene TRBV2 combines with J gene TRBJ2-3; D might be TRBD1 (5 bases). CDR1 SNHLY and CDR2 FYNNEI come from the germline V gene. Trimming cost V 3 bases and J 1 base, with 11 bases left between them. This CDR3 spans 15 amino acids. CDR3 bases: TGTGCCAGCAGTGACTGGGGCTTGGGCACAGATACGCAGTATTTT. Protein sequence: CASSDWGLGTDTQYF.

V is TRBV6-5 and J is TRBJ1-1; 9 bases fit TRBD1. Per the germline V gene, CDR1 is MNHEY and CDR2 is SVGAGI. This CDR3 contains 15 residues. The ends lost 2 bases at V and 11 bases at J; junction bases unmatched: 12. CDR3: CASSYQPQGARYAFF. The DNA for the CDR3 is TGTGCCAGCAGTTACCAACCACAGGGGGCGAGGTACGCTTTCTTT.

The chain uses TRBV4-1 and TRBJ2-3, with D possibly matching TRBD2 (7 bases). The CDR3 sequence is 13 residues long. Per the germline V gene, CDR1 is MGHRA and CDR2 is YSYEKL. Trimming removed 2 bases from V and 6 bases from J, with 9 bases in between. CDR3 DNA: TGCGCCAGCAGCCAACGGGGGGCGGATACGCAGTATTTT. Translating gives CASSQRGADTQYF.

The chain has TRBV15 and TRBJ1-1; 10 nucleotides agree with TRBD1. Looked up from germline, CDR1 is LNHNV and CDR2 is YYDKDF (reference sequence). Germline trimming cut 1 base from V and 1 base from J; bases unmatched to any gene: 0. This CDR3 region has 15 residues. The CDR3 region has the DNA TGTGCCACCAGCAGAGGACAGGGGGCGAACACTGAAGCTTTCTTT. It translates to CATSRGQGANTEAFF.

Here the CDR3 reads CASSPGPGTGGNQPQHF. The CDR3, as DNA: TGTGCCAGCAGCCCCGGACCCGGGACGGGAGGCAATCAGCCCCAGCATTTT. The genes are TRBV9 and TRBJ1-5, with D possibly TRBD1 on 5 matching bases. CDR3 length equals 17 residues. V was clipped by 4 bases and J by 2 bases, with 19 bases between them. CDR1 and CDR2 from the germline V gene are SGDLS and YYNGEE.

The chain combines TRBV19 with TRBJ1-1, with TRBD1 identical over 9 bases. V shed 0 bases and J 4 bases; nucleotides not matched to a gene: 12. CDR1 is LNHDA, CDR2 SQIVND, per germline (reference sequence). This CDR3 is built from 18 residues. The CDR3 protein is CASSIDPSEQGAATEAFF. Here the CDR3 DNA reads TGTGCCAGTAGTATAGACCCTTCCGAACAGGGGGCGGCCACTGAAGCTTTCTTT.

The chain joins TRBV9 to TRBJ2-7; 10 bases are a match to TRBD1. Unmatched junction bases numbered 4, after V lost 2 bases and J lost 2 bases. The CDR3 extends over 15 amino acids. Germline V gene sequence: CDR1 SGDLS, CDR2 YYNGEE. The CDR3 is CASSVGDRGTYEQYF. Here the CDR3 DNA reads TGTGCCAGCAGCGTTGGGGACAGGGGTACCTACGAGCAGTACTTC.

CDR3 protein: CASSSRTDMGPQHF. As DNA, the CDR3 is TGTGCCAGCAGCTCGAGGACGGACATGGGACCCCAGCATTTT. The chain carries TRBV7-8 and TRBJ1-5; maybe TRBD1 (5 bases). The CDR3 spans 14 residues. Trimming stripped 4 bases from V and 10 bases from J, with 17 bases between. Per the germline V gene, CDR1 is SGHVS and CDR2 is FQNEAQ.

The rearrangement joins TRBV5-1 to TRBJ2-1; 11 nucleotides agree with TRBD2. The CDR3 is 18 residues long. Germline V gene sequence: CDR1 SGHRS, CDR2 YFSETQ. Trimming at V came to 4 bases and at J to 0 bases, leaving 9 bases not matched to a gene. The CDR3 reads CASSHVSGGATSYNEQFF. In DNA form, the CDR3 reads TGCGCCAGCAGCCACGTTAGCGGGGGGGCCACCTCCTACAATGAGCAGTTCTTC.

The V call is TRBV7-9, the J call TRBJ1-1; no clear D gene. Between the trimmed V and J ends, which lost 4 bases and 6 bases, there was a span of 9 bases. Per germline, CDR1 SEHNR and CDR2 FQNEAQ (reference sequence). The CDR3 totals 12 residues. For the CDR3, the DNA is TGTGCCAGCAGCTCAGCCGCGCCTGAAGCTTTCTTT. Encoded protein: CASSSAAPEAFF.

This chain uses TRBV18 with TRBJ1-1, with no clear D. The CDR3 runs to 12 residues. Trimming shortened V by 5 bases and J by 6 bases, and 10 bases separated the two germline ends. Germline loops: CDR1 KGHSH, CDR2 LQKENI. The CDR3 sequence is CASSARHAEAFF. Written as DNA, the CDR3 is TGTGCCAGCTCAGCAAGACACGCTGAAGCTTTCTTT.

J is TRBJ2-7 and V is TRBV7-9, with D tentatively TRBD2 (6 bases). Looked up from germline, CDR1 is SEHNR and CDR2 is FQNEAQ (reference sequence). This CDR3 is built from 14 residues. V dropped 5 bases and J dropped 0 bases, with 11 bases sitting between them. CDR3: CASSKTEGSYEQYF. The DNA of the CDR3 is TGTGCCAGCAGCAAAACGGAGGGCTCCTACGAGCAGTACTTC.

The chain employs TRBV9 and TRBJ2-5, with 9 bases matching TRBD2. The germline CDR1 and CDR2 sequences are SGDLS and YYNGEE. V shed 0 bases and J 4 bases; nucleotides not matched to a gene: 4. The CDR3 runs 15 residues. CDR3 coding DNA: TGTGCCAGCAGCGTAGCGGCGGGGGGGCTAGAGACCCAGTACTTC. It translates to CASSVAAGGLETQYF.

The table lists this clone with a count of one. The V and J genes are TRBV19 and TRBJ1-1, with a tentative D call TRBD1 (5 bases). Germline CDR1 is LNHDA and CDR2 is SQIVND (reference sequence). The V end lost 3 bases, the J end lost 6 bases, and 14 bases lay between the germline ends. This CDR3 comprises 14 residues. The CDR3 DNA sequence: TGTGCCAGTAGTATCGGGGGGACTGGTTCTGAAGCTTTCTTT. This codes for CASSIGGTGSEAFF.

This clone was counted once. The J gene is TRBJ2-5, the V gene TRBV30, with 9 bases that match TRBD1. The CDR3 extends over 17 amino acids. The ends lost 4 bases at V and 4 bases at J; junction bases unmatched: 16. Germline-derived CDR1 and CDR2 are GTSNPN and SVGIG (reference sequence). The DNA of the CDR3 is TGTGCCTGGAAACCCGCCGGGACAGGGCCCTTCGGAGAGACCCAGTACTTC. Protein: CAWKPAGTGPFGETQYF.

The chain links TRBV25-1 to TRBJ2-7; D call uncertain. Germline CDR1 MGHDK, CDR2 SYGVNS. This CDR3 has 14 residues. The ends were cut back, 3 bases at V and 0 bases at J, with 9 bases in the middle. As DNA, the CDR3 is TGTGCCAGCAGTGATGGCACAGCCTCCTACGAGCAGTACTTC. The encoded protein is CASSDGTASYEQYF.

The V call is TRBV6-5, the J call TRBJ1-1; D unresolved. Germline V gene sequence: CDR1 MNHEY, CDR2 SVGAGI. The CDR3 extends over 11 amino acids. Trimming pared 4 bases from V and 7 bases from J, leaving 7 bases between. Here the CDR3 DNA reads TGTGCCAGCAGTTCCGAGGATGAAGCTTTCTTT. As protein: CASSSEDEAFF.

In regard to this clone: The same CDR3 arises from other DNA sequences in this sample as well. The chain couples TRBV30 to TRBJ1-6, with TRBD1 identical over 7 bases. Germline V gene lookup returns CDR1 GTSNPN and CDR2 SVGIG (reference sequence). This CDR3 spans 12 amino acids. The junction had 1 base not matched to a gene; V was cut back by 5 bases and J by 6 bases. The CDR3 sequence: CAWGTVNSPLHF. The CDR3 nucleotides are TGTGCCTGGGGGACAGTTAATTCACCCCTCCACTTT. The entire variable domain, with the rest obtained from reference TRBV30 and TRBJ1-6, is as follows: SQTIHQWPATLVQPVGSPLSLECTVEGTSNPNLYWYRQAAGRGLQLLFYSVGIGQISSEVPQNLSASRPQDRQFILSSKKLLLSDSGFYLCAWGTVNSPLHFGNGTRLTVT.

This clone was picked up a small number of times. The J gene is TRBJ2-4, the V gene TRBV11-2; 8 bases map to TRBD2. Germline CDR1 is SGHAT and CDR2 is FQNNGV. J lost 9 bases, V lost 0 bases, and 4 bases had no gene match. CDR3 size: 14 residues. The CDR3 nucleotides read TGTGCCAGCAGCTTAGACACTAGCGGAGTCATTCAGTACTTC. It specifies CASSLDTSGVIQYF.

This rearrangement joins TRBV19 to TRBJ1-2; 9 bases fit TRBD1. Germline V gene lookup returns CDR1 LNHDA and CDR2 SQIVND (reference sequence). Trimming took 6 bases from V and 5 from J; bases not matched to a gene: 10. The CDR3 is 15 residues long. The CDR3 sequence is CASSRRQGVSYGYTF. CDR3 nucleotide sequence: TGTGCCAGTAGCCGTAGACAGGGGGTCTCTTATGGCTACACCTTC.

The chain is built from TRBV6-6 and TRBJ1-4, with TRBD1 identical over 10 bases. The CDR3 has 16 amino acids. The germline gives CDR1 MNHNY, CDR2 SVGAGI (reference sequence). Trimming cost V 1 base and J 8 bases; bases outside gene matches: 7. CDR3 DNA: TGTGCCAGCAGTTACTGGGAGGGACAGGGGAGAGAAAAACTGTTTTTT. Amino acids: CASSYWEGQGREKLFF.

The chain employs TRBV4-2 and TRBJ2-3, with 8 bases that match TRBD1. From germline, CDR1 is LGHNA and CDR2 YNFKEQ. The V and J ends lost 3 bases and 4 bases, in that order; junction bases with no gene match: 6. The CDR3 extends over 15 amino acids. The CDR3 protein is CASSHPGQGSDTQYF. For the CDR3, the DNA is TGTGCCAGCAGCCATCCTGGACAGGGATCAGATACGCAGTATTTT.

In its sample, this clone was seen once. It is likely a read error, because the conserved phenylalanine at the end of the CDR3 is missing. The rearrangement links TRBV5-1 to TRBJ1-3; D is perhaps TRBD1 (5 bases). Trimming took 0 bases from V and 1 from J, leaving 17 bases between them. CDR3 size: 18 residues. CDR1 and CDR2 (germline): SGHRS, YFSETQ. The DNA of the CDR3 is TGCGCCAGCAGCTTGGCCAGTGCGGCCAAGGGGTCTGGAAACACCATATATCTT. Translated: CASSLASAAKGSGNTIYL.

V usage is TRBV9 and J usage is TRBJ2-1, with 12 bases lining up with TRBD1. V shed 1 base, J shed 6 bases, and the junction held 11 bases outside the gene matches. Germline assignment: CDR1 SGDLS and CDR2 YYNGEE. The CDR3 extends over 18 amino acids. The CDR3: CASSVIPGQGARGNEQFF. CDR3 bases: TGTGCCAGCAGCGTAATACCGGGACAGGGGGCGCGTGGCAATGAGCAGTTCTTC.

The CDR3 DNA reads as TGTGCCAGCAGCTCGGCTACAAGGGAGGATCGGAACACTGAAGCTTTCTTT. Protein sequence: CASSSATREDRNTEAFF. The chain combines TRBV13 with TRBJ1-1; D gene uncertain. The CDR3 totals 17 residues. V lost 4 bases to trimming and J lost 1 base, with 19 bases between them. Germline CDR1 PRHDT, CDR2 FYEKMQ (reference sequence).

The chain links TRBV2 to TRBJ2-7; tentative D call: TRBD1 (6 bases). Germline loops: CDR1 SNHLY, CDR2 FYNNEI. The length of the CDR3 is 12 residues. Trimming cost V 8 bases and J 3 bases, with 11 bases left between them. Written as DNA, the CDR3 is TGTGCCAGCCACCGGGACAACTACGAGCAGTACTTC. The encoded protein is CASHRDNYEQYF.